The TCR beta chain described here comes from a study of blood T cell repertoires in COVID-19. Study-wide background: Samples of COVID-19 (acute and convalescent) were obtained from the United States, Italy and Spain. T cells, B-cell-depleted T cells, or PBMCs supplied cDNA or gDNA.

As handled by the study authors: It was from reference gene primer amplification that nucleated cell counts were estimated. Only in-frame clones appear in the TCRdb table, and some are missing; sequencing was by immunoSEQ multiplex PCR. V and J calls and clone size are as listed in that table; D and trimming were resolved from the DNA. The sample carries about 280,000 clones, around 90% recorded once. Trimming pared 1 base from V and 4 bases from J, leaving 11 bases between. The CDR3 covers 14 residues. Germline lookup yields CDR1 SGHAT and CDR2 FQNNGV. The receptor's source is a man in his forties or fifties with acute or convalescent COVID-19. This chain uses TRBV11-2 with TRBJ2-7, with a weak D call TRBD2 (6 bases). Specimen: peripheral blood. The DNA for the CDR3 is TGTGCCAGCAGCTTAGGGGGGACTCAATACGAGCAGTACTTC. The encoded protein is CASSLGGTQYEQYF.